Below are 29 T cell receptor beta chains sequenced from a single sample in a study of siplizumab effects on memory and regulatory T cells. This table comes from immunoSEQ multiplex PCR, and its TCRdb copy is limited to in-frame clones, with some not included. The table lists approximately 56,000 clones, approximately 97% of them singletons. Input material: naive CD8+ T cells sorted from blood. These receptors originate from a human donor in good health.

The chain joins TRBV7-9 to TRBJ1-5; D is unclear. CDR3 length equals 12 residues. Trimming took 6 bases from V and 4 from J, leaving 7 bases between them. CDR1 and CDR2 (germline): SEHNR, FQNEAQ (reference sequence). The chain's CDR3 is CASSEGNQPQHF. In nucleotides, the CDR3 is TGTGCCAGCAGTGAGGGAAATCAGCCCCAGCATTTT.

This chain uses TRBV28 with TRBJ2-5; D ambiguous. Germline CDR1 is MDHEN and CDR2 is SYDVKM. This CDR3 has 12 amino acids. V lost 3 bases and J 2 bases, leaving 4 bases between the germline ends. The CDR3 nucleotides read TGTGCCAGCAGTTTCCCACAAGAGACCCAGTACTTC. It yields the protein CASSFPQETQYF. Filled out from reference TRBV28 and TRBJ2-5, the complete variable domain reads DVKVTQSSRYLVKRTGEKVFLECVQDMDHENMFWYRQDPGLGLRLIYFSYDVKMKEKGDIPEGYSVSREKKERFSLILESASTNQTSMYLCASSFPQETQYFGPGTRLLVL.

The J gene is TRBJ1-1, the V gene TRBV7-9; D uncertain. The germline gives CDR1 SEHNR, CDR2 FQNEAQ (reference sequence). CDR3 size: 15 residues. Trimming pared 1 base from V and 6 bases from J, leaving 15 bases between. CDR3 sequence (DNA): TGTGCCAGCAGCTTAGATCCCGGGGTTCCCTCTGAAGCTTTCTTT. Protein sequence: CASSLDPGVPSEAFF.

The chain has TRBV28 and TRBJ1-6, with D maybe TRBD1 (6 bases). V lost 5 bases to trimming and J lost 12 bases, with 17 bases between them. The CDR3 totals 14 residues. Germline CDR1 is MDHEN and CDR2 is SYDVKM. The CDR3 DNA is TGTGCCAGCAGTCCGACATCCAGGGGATTACCCCTCCACTTT. As protein: CASSPTSRGLPLHF.

V gene TRBV4-1 combines with J gene TRBJ2-1; 10 bases align to TRBD2. This CDR3 is built from 17 residues. V shed 0 bases and J 7 bases; nucleotides not matched to a gene: 9. The germline gives CDR1 MGHRA, CDR2 YSYEKL. The CDR3 region is CASSQDLRLAGVNEQFF. As DNA, the CDR3 is TGCGCCAGCAGCCAAGATCTTCGGCTAGCGGGAGTGAATGAGCAGTTCTTC.

The chain is built from TRBV19 and TRBJ2-5, with a possible D match to TRBD2 (6 bases). The V and J ends lost 5 bases and 5 bases respectively, with 9 bases between them. The germline gives CDR1 LNHDA, CDR2 SQIVND (reference sequence). This CDR3 is 12 amino acids long. DNA of the CDR3: TGTGCCAGTAGTCGACTAGACGAGACCCAGTACTTC. Its protein product is CASSRLDETQYF.

This sequence joins TRBV4-3 and TRBJ2-7, with a weak D call TRBD2 (6 bases). Trimming removed 0 bases from V and 2 bases from J, with 8 bases in between. Looked up from germline, CDR1 is LGHNA and CDR2 is YSLEER. The CDR3 has 14 residues. As DNA, the CDR3 is TGCGCCAGCAGCCAAGATAGCGGTCCCTACGAGCAGTACTTC. Encoded protein: CASSQDSGPYEQYF.

The rearrangement uses TRBV7-3 and TRBJ1-1, with D uncertain. Trimming removed 5 bases at V and 1 base at J, with 11 bases between. There are 14 residues in the CDR3. The germline gives CDR1 SGHTA, CDR2 FQGTGA. The CDR3 coding sequence is TGTGCCAGCAGCCACACGGGTCCGAACACTGAAGCTTTCTTT. It yields the protein CASSHTGPNTEAFF.

The chain has TRBV19 and TRBJ2-3; a possible D gene is TRBD2 (5 bases). Germline V CDR1 and CDR2: LNHDA, SQIVND (reference sequence). Trimming shortened V by 4 bases and J by 5 bases, and 13 bases separated the two germline ends. The CDR3 runs 14 residues. CDR3 sequence: CASSSRGPGDTQYF. Here the CDR3 DNA reads TGTGCCAGTAGTAGTAGAGGGCCAGGAGATACGCAGTATTTT. Based on the CDR3 plus reference TRBV19 and TRBJ2-3, the full variable domain is DGGITQSPKYLFRKEGQNVTLSCEQNLNHDAMYWYRQDPGQGLRLIYYSQIVNDFQKGDIAEGYSVSREKKESFPLTVTSAQKNPTAFYLCASSSRGPGDTQYFGPGTRLTVL.

The chain couples TRBV7-3 to TRBJ2-7; tentative D call: TRBD1 (6 bases). Per the germline V gene, CDR1 is SGHTA and CDR2 is FQGTGA. The CDR3 sequence is 13 residues long. Trimming stripped 3 bases from V and 7 bases from J, with 13 bases between. CDR3 in DNA: TGTGCCAGCAGCTTGCTCACAGGGAGTGAGCAGTACTTC. Encoded protein: CASSLLTGSEQYF.

V gene TRBV5-4 combines with J gene TRBJ2-7; TRBD1 matches at 7 bases. The CDR3 is 13 amino acids. CDR1 SGHNT and CDR2 YYREEE come from the germline V gene (reference sequence). V shed 2 bases, J shed 4 bases, and the junction held 3 bases outside the gene matches. In nucleotides, the CDR3 is TGTGCCAGCAGCTTAGGGGGCCATTACGAGCAGTACTTC. It translates to CASSLGGHYEQYF.

This chain joins TRBV7-9 and TRBJ2-1, with D tentatively TRBD2 (7 bases). Germline assignment: CDR1 SEHNR and CDR2 FQNEAQ (reference sequence). CDR3 length: 17 amino acids. Deletions cut 1 base from V and 0 bases from J, with 13 bases between. CDR3 coding DNA: TGTGCCAGCAGCTTAGTCAGGGGAGGGCCCTCCTACAATGAGCAGTTCTTC. Amino acids: CASSLVRGGPSYNEQFF. Drawing the rest from reference TRBV7-9 and TRBJ2-1, the complete variable domain is DTGVSQNPRHKITKRGQNVTFRCDPISEHNRLYWYRQTLGQGPEFLTYFQNEAQLEKSRLLSDRFSAERPKGSFSTLEIQRTEQGDSAMYLCASSLVRGGPSYNEQFFGPGTRLTVL.

The chain is built from TRBV10-3 and TRBJ2-3; D gene uncertain. V lost 4 bases to trimming and J lost 7 bases, with 6 bases between them. The CDR3 consists of 11 residues. From germline, CDR1 is ENHRY and CDR2 SYGVKD. CDR3 coding DNA: TGTGCCATCAGTGCGGAACATACGCAGTATTTT. Translating it yields CAISAEHTQYF.

The genes are TRBV30 and TRBJ2-1; TRBD1 might be the D (6 bases). This CDR3 spans 14 amino acids. Germline CDR1 GTSNPN, CDR2 SVGIG (reference sequence). The germline V and J ends were trimmed by 4 bases and 7 bases, with 17 bases remaining between them. The CDR3 sequence is CAWNLGAGDNEQFF. The CDR3 bases are TGTGCCTGGAACCTAGGGGCAGGGGATAATGAGCAGTTCTTC.

The chain has TRBV15 and TRBJ2-3; D is ambiguous. The CDR3 is made up of 16 amino acids. The V and J ends lost 0 bases and 0 bases respectively, with 10 bases between them. Germline values: CDR1 LNHNV, CDR2 YYDKDF (reference sequence). The DNA of the CDR3 is TGTGCCACCAGCAGAGAGGTTGCCAGCAGCACAGATACGCAGTATTTT. It is translated as CATSREVASSTDTQYF.

V gene TRBV28 combines with J gene TRBJ2-7; no reliable D call. The V gene's germline CDR1 is MDHEN and CDR2 SYDVKM. Deletions cut 5 bases from V and 4 bases from J, with 12 bases between. The CDR3 extends over 13 amino acids. CDR3 nucleotides: TGTGCCAGCAGTCCTGCGATTTCTTACGAGCAGTACTTC. Translation gives CASSPAISYEQYF.

The genes are TRBV19 and TRBJ2-1; 13 bases match TRBD2. Germline CDR1 is LNHDA and CDR2 is SQIVND (reference sequence). The CDR3 extends over 15 amino acids. V dropped 3 bases and J dropped 9; count of bases not matched to a gene: 5. The CDR3, as DNA: TGTGCCAGTAGTATGACGGGACTAGCGGGACCTGAGCAGTTCTTC. It encodes CASSMTGLAGPEQFF.

As for this clone: Different DNA sequences within this sample yield the same CDR3. The genes are TRBV5-8 and TRBJ2-3, with TRBD2 matching 10 bases. Germline lookup yields CDR1 SGHTS and CDR2 YDEGEE. The CDR3 is made up of 15 amino acids. Trimming removed 4 bases from V and 1 base from J; junction bases left unmatched: 3. The CDR3: CASSPGTSGTDTQYF. The DNA for the CDR3 is TGTGCCAGCAGCCCCGGGACTAGCGGCACAGATACGCAGTATTTT.

The rearrangement links TRBV29-1 to TRBJ1-1; no clear D gene. The V gene's germline CDR1 is SQVTM and CDR2 ANQGSEA. The CDR3 sequence is 10 residues long. V was shortened by 8 bases and J by 11 bases, with 15 bases between the two germline ends. CDR3 region: CSFLRVDAFF. CDR3 DNA: TGCAGCTTCCTCAGAGTGGATGCTTTCTTT. The full variable domain, its missing parts supplied by reference TRBV29-1 and TRBJ1-1, is SAVISQKPSRDICQRGTSLTIQCQVDSQVTMMFWYRQQPGQSLTLIATANQGSEATYESGFVIDKFPISRPNLTFSTLTVSNMSPEDSSIYLCSFLRVDAFFGQGTRLTVV.

The rearrangement links TRBV4-1 to TRBJ1-1; TRBD1 matches at 7 bases. There are 14 residues in the CDR3. Germline V CDR1 and CDR2: MGHRA, YSYEKL. The V gene end was trimmed by 1 base and the J gene end by 5 bases; junction bases not matched to a gene: 4. The CDR3: CASSQAAGGTEAFF. As DNA, the CDR3 is TGCGCCAGCAGCCAAGCGGCAGGGGGGACTGAAGCTTTCTTT.

This clone is a singleton in its sample. The chain carries TRBV7-8 and TRBJ2-1; 13 bases map to TRBD2. Germline CDR1 and CDR2: SGHVS and FQNEAQ. This CDR3 comprises 15 residues. Losses at the gene ends were 5 bases for V and 5 bases for J; bases not matched to a gene: 3. CDR3 region: CASSGGLAGDNEQFF. The CDR3 coding sequence is TGTGCCAGCAGCGGTGGACTAGCGGGAGACAATGAGCAGTTCTTC.

This chain joins TRBV6-5 and TRBJ1-1, with D perhaps matching TRBD1 (6 bases). The CDR3 sequence is 14 residues long. V dropped 5 bases and J dropped 3 bases, with 13 bases sitting between them. Germline CDR1 MNHEY, CDR2 SVGAGI. The CDR3: CASSEQGYDTEAFF. The CDR3 coding sequence is TGTGCCAGCAGTGAACAGGGTTACGACACTGAAGCTTTCTTT.

This clone has only one observation. J is TRBJ2-5 and V is TRBV4-1, with 8 bases matching TRBD1. Matching the DNA end better, TRBJ2-7 makes the J call doubtful. Germline CDR1 MGHRA, CDR2 YSYEKL. The CDR3 spans 14 residues. For the CDR3, the DNA is TGCGCCAGCAGCCTCCCGGGACAGGTTACCGAGCAGTACTTC. This translates into CASSLPGQVTEQYF.

The J gene is TRBJ2-3, the V gene TRBV4-2, with 8 bases lining up with TRBD1. Germline trimming cut 4 bases from V and 3 bases from J; bases unmatched to any gene: 12. CDR3 length: 17 amino acids. The germline CDR1 and CDR2 sequences are LGHNA and YNFKEQ. The CDR3 bases are TGTGCCAGCAGCCCGGGACAGGCCCGGGGGCTTACAGATACGCAGTATTTT. Protein: CASSPGQARGLTDTQYF.

The chain employs TRBV6-6 and TRBJ2-5; D unresolved. The germline CDR1 and CDR2 sequences are MNHNY and SVGAGI (reference sequence). There are 13 residues in the CDR3. V was pared by 4 bases and J by 9 bases, with 15 bases between. CDR3 sequence reads: CASSSSLTGSQYF. CDR3 bases: TGTGCCAGCAGTTCCAGCCTGACGGGCTCCCAGTACTTC.

This CDR3 is CSVEDHRDRGIYGYTF. CDR3 coding DNA: TGCAGCGTTGAAGATCATAGGGACAGGGGGATATATGGCTACACCTTC. The chain is built from TRBV29-1 and TRBJ1-2; 11 bases agree with TRBD1. J lost 5 bases, V lost 0 bases, and 8 bases had no gene match. CDR1 and CDR2 from the germline V gene are SQVTM and ANQGSEA. The CDR3 spans 16 residues.

Points on this clone: Other DNA sequences in this specimen translate into the identical CDR3. This chain's CDR3 is CASSYSGGGELFF. The CDR3 coding sequence is TGTGCCAGCAGTTACTCAGGGGGCGGAGAGCTGTTTTTT. The V and J genes are TRBV6-6 and TRBJ2-2; 7 bases fit TRBD1. J was trimmed by 11 bases and V by 0 bases; bases with no gene match: 3. The CDR3 is 13 residues long. Germline-derived CDR1 and CDR2 are MNHNY and SVGAGI (reference sequence).

The J gene is TRBJ2-7, the V gene TRBV2; the D is unclear. Trimming shortened V by 7 bases and J by 8 bases, and 15 bases separated the two germline ends. In germline, CDR1 is SNHLY, CDR2 FYNNEI. CDR3 size: 12 residues. This CDR3 is CASTFGLQKQYF. The CDR3 DNA sequence: TGTGCCAGCACTTTTGGGTTACAGAAGCAGTACTTC. The entire variable domain, with the rest obtained from reference TRBV2 and TRBJ2-7, is as follows: EPEVTQTPSHQVTQMGQEVILRCVPISNHLYFYWYRQILGQKVEFLVSFYNNEISEKSEIFDDQFSVERPDGSNFTLKIRSTKLEDSAMYFCASTFGLQKQYFGPGTRLTVT.

The chain carries TRBV5-1 and TRBJ2-1; D not certain. Trimming shortened V by 4 bases and J by 4 bases, and 33 bases separated the two germline ends. The CDR3 totals 21 residues. Germline V CDR1 and CDR2: SGHRS, YFSETQ. In nucleotides, the CDR3 is TGCGCCAGCAGCCAAAACAATTTTCCCATAAGAACGGACCGGAGTTACAATGAGCAGTTCTTC. This encodes CASSQNNFPIRTDRSYNEQFF.